This TCR beta chain came from a study of shared clonotypes between healthy human individuals. The assay was immunoSEQ multiplex PCR, and TCRdb's table has in-frame clones only and misses some. The profile shows 2 million to 2.5 million clones, roughly 96% of them singletons. CDR3 length equals 16 residues. Trimming stripped 3 bases from V and 2 bases from J, with 13 bases between. Germline V gives CDR1 KGHSH, CDR2 LQKENI. The specimen sequenced was naive CD4+ T cells sorted from blood. Subset given: CD45RA+ positively selected. The chain recombines TRBV18 with TRBJ2-2; D not certain. The receptor was derived from a man aged 18 to 29 in good health. In nucleotides, the CDR3 is TGTGCCAGCTCACCGGTCCGCCAGAAAAACACCGGGGAGCTGTTTTTT. It translates to CASSPVRQKNTGELFF.